This T cell receptor (beta chain) was recovered during a study of somatic mutations in cytotoxic T cells in rheumatoid arthritis. Across the whole study: It was right after diagnosis, before any treatment, that patient blood (approximately 30 ml EDTA) was drawn.

Measured with immunoSEQ multiplex PCR; TCRdb has only the in-frame clones, and not every one. The sample has about 18,000 clones; about three quarters are singletons. Whole-study results and caveats: Slight TRBV07 underrepresentation in rheumatoid arthritis patients went unadjusted for multiple comparisons. The top CD8+ clone topped 20% of CD8+ cells in about an eighth of the 65 patients.

CDR1 SGHVS and CDR2 FNYEAQ come from the germline V gene. The ends were cut back, 1 base at V and 2 bases at J, with 3 bases in the middle. CDR3 size: 14 residues. This clone has only a few counts. What it recognizes is unknown. This rearrangement joins TRBV7-6 to TRBJ2-6; D is unclear. The TCR comes from an adult with rheumatoid arthritis. Sequenced sample: CD8+ T cells sorted from blood. This chain's CDR3 is CASSLGAGANVLTF. The CDR3 DNA follows: TGTGCCAGCAGCTTAGGAGCTGGGGCCAACGTCCTGACTTTC.